This TCR beta chain was found in a study of cytomegalovirus exposure and HLA in healthy donors (dated by TCRdb to about 2017). At the level of the whole study: In an earlier analysis of 450 to 750 of the donors, 250 to 350 Gb of sequence data and about 110 million unique TCR beta sequences from about 190 million T cells were reported. The number of typed donors differed by locus: about 620-630 for A, B, C, DRB1 and DQB1; approximately 540 for DQA1; approximately 600 for DPA1; and 400 to 480 for DPB1. In a later genetic analysis, genome-wide SNP genotypes for about 65% of the roughly 670 donors were used, and that subset was treated as a discovery cohort. All discovery cohort repertoires had been generated using a single sequencing platform. Donor age, sex, ethnicity and CMV serostatus were compiled alongside the repertoire data. Rather than drawing on any new phenotypic data, the later analysis identified candidate immune exposures from TCR beta sequences and the way those sequences occurred across donors. About five DR-DQ haplotypes were handled as single units for association and clustering, since linkage in the cohort was strong. An earlier analysis of 587 of the donors used high-throughput TCR beta sequencing to judge whether each TCR beta V gene segment behaved as functional or pseudogenic. Besides the first cohort of under 700 subjects, a separate validation cohort made up of 120 different subjects was used. HLA typing included class I and class II loci at four-digit resolution. The study used immunosequencing to profile the T cell repertoires of approximately 650 subjects and linked those repertoires to cytomegalovirus serostatus. The aim of the study was to test whether cataloging public T cell receptors could identify signatures of past pathogen exposure. High-throughput TCR immunosequencing, statistical association of individual TCRs with disease status, and machine learning were combined to predict cytomegalovirus infection status. Among the roughly 370 genotyped donors, around 81% belonged to the genetic ancestry cluster associated with self-reported Caucasian donors. Among about 390 genotyped donors of the cohort, an average of approximately 230,000 unique TCR beta nucleotide sequences were sequenced per donor, roughly a sixth of them non-productive. A later analysis re-analyzed previously published TCR beta repertoires from 500 to 700 donors and added high-resolution HLA genotyping to study TCR occurrence patterns. An early release covering roughly 600 HLA-typed donors comprised 250 to 350 gigabases of sequencing data and around 80 million unique TCR sequences.

The cohort consisted of 600 to 700 healthy bone marrow donors. At the time of sampling, all cohort members were nominally healthy, though unrecorded immune exposures were likely present. The donor tested CMV seropositive and was one of the 289 seropositive cohort members. A peripheral blood sample was provided by each donor, and peripheral blood mononuclear cells were used for TCR beta sequencing. Genomic DNA was extracted from the blood cell samples with the Qiagen DNeasy Blood Extraction Kit. A remark on this clone: There is no known antigen for this receptor. Nothing much larger sits one base from this clone, and base qualities are not available.

Per the germline V gene (reference sequence), MNHEY is the CDR1 and SMNVEV is the CDR2. The CDR3 starts with the cysteine, ends with the phenylalanine, and has 14 residues. Solely the CDR3 DNA is kept, with 42 bases framed from the first base. V lost 0 bases and J lost 6 bases; the stretch between them is 11 bases long. Study-level results and caveats: Most CMV-associated TCR beta chains appeared to be HLA-restricted in a later analysis, and the HLA associations seemed to be driven largely by CMV exposure. A further reported finding was that TCR beta sequences accurately predicted the HLA-A and HLA-B alleles for most subjects in the first cohort. A later genetic analysis associated a missense DCLRE1C variant with V-gene and J-gene trimming of TCR beta chains, and an independent cohort replicated the association. Across donors, most TCR sequences were observed very rarely, whereas some public TCRs were present in many individuals. A later analysis found that HLA-associated TCR beta chains were more clonally expanded and had lower generation probabilities than equally common non-associated chains. A few of the identified cytomegalovirus-associated TCR beta chains were confirmed in vitro to be specific for cytomegalovirus antigens. It was suggested by the authors that the approach could potentially be generalized to other disease states and immunological phenotypes. A group of highly shared sequence variants was considered likely to be a technical artifact of the sequencing pipeline. In an earlier analysis of more than 500 of the donors, most TCR beta V segments appeared in productive rearrangements about 87% or about 30% of the time, broadly matching IMGT annotations. According to a later genetic analysis, donors in an Asian-associated ancestry cluster had fewer N-insertions in productive TCRs than the roughly 660-donor mean. When HLA alleles, especially DR and DQ, strongly co-occurred, attributing TCR associations to individual alleles was difficult. The 87-base-pair reads could not distinguish some IMGT-functional V segments, including TRBV6-2 and TRBV6-3, so those segments were excluded. Linkage disequilibrium might explain the correlated functional status among segregating V segments, but an unknown experimental factor could not be excluded. Fewer than 20 rarely observed V segments, including chromosome 9 orphons, were excluded from the earlier analysis of about 600 of the donors because counts were too low. The study gave a list of under 200 TCR beta chains associated with cytomegalovirus. In a later analysis, TCR association rates were found to vary across HLA loci, with the most associated TCRs seen for DRB1 alleles and the fewest for HLA-C alleles. For the cohort, immune exposure information was limited to CMV serostatus. Because HLA typing was missing for some donors at each locus, association tests included only the typed subset. The classifier was reported to diagnose cytomegalovirus status with high specificity and sensitivity in both the original cohort and the validation cohort. At a false discovery rate of 0.05, a later analysis linked 16,000 or so TCR beta sequences to specific HLA alleles. Sequencing depth was assumed to be roughly uniform across donors in the presence/absence analyses, though that assumption may not hold. A later analysis reported that several top co-occurrence clusters appeared linked to parvovirus B19, influenza, CMV and Epstein-Barr virus. The cohort was sequenced for TCR beta chains only, and without alpha or paired-chain data the features that could be detected were limited.

The receptor library was made with the immunoSEQ multiplex PCR assay. A mixture of 60 forward primers for TCR Vbeta segments and 13 reverse primers for TCR Jbeta segments was used in the multiplex PCR. The CDR3 region of rearranged TCR beta genes was amplified from genomic DNA with a multiplex PCR assay. The amplified TCR beta libraries were sequenced on the Illumina HiSeq System as 87-base-pair reads. In the authors' own workflow: A later analysis counted some 74 million unique TCR beta chains across the roughly 700 repertoires, and some 11 million of these chains were shared by at least two donors. Raw reads were error-corrected and collapsed into unique sequences with a nearest-neighbor algorithm that merged closely related sequences to remove PCR and sequencing errors. Alignment of CDR3 sequences to IMGT reference sequences was used to assign V, D and J gene segments. For a sequence to be retained, a match of at least six nucleotides to both a V gene segment and a J gene segment was required. Rearrangements were called productive when the CDR3 lacked stop codons and stayed in frame with V and J; all others were non-productive. CDR3 was defined by IMGT convention, running from the second conserved V-encoded cysteine to the conserved J-encoded phenylalanine. In an earlier analysis of more than 550 of the donors, sequences lacking an unambiguous match to a single V gene segment were excluded. An earlier analysis of several hundred of the donors called V segments functional above 56.7% productive rearrangements and segregating when the between-donor standard deviation exceeded 5%. A statistical classification framework was built to diagnose cytomegalovirus status from the catalog of TCR beta chain sequences. In a later analysis, TCR nucleotide sequences were compared against IMGT/GENE-DB human TR gene sequences so that V and J genes could be assigned. In a later analysis, CDR3 sequences and most-parsimonious VDJ recombination scenarios were assigned using the TCRdist pipeline. In a later analysis, each TCR beta chain was defined by its CDR3 amino acid sequence together with its V-gene family, and reads lacking a unique V-gene family were excluded. As a way to deal with suspected cross-contamination and a sequencing artifact, a later analysis dropped 500 to 700 nucleotide sequences that were highly shared and had low generation probability. For each public chain, a later analysis derived a clonal expansion index from normalized ranks of inferred template counts within each repertoire. A later analysis computed generation probabilities with a VDJ recombination model fitted to out-of-frame rearrangements, and checked the results against IGoR. In a later analysis, TCR-TCR, TCR-HLA and TCR-CMV co-occurrence was scored with hypergeometric tests, and a repertoire-size bias correction was applied to TCR pairs. A later analysis estimated false discovery rates by permuting HLA or CMV assignments 20 times. In a later analysis, co-occurring TCRs were grouped with DBSCAN, and TCRdist sequence similarity was added when clustering was performed within HLA-allele-positive subsets. For co-occurrence clustering, repertoires with fewer than 30,000 or more than 120,000 public chains were excluded, along with 4 to 6 repertoires with anomalous nucleotide sharing. TCRdb mirrors the immuneACCESS table, restricted to in-frame sequences. Some clones are absent from its copies; in checked studies, under half trace to an unresolved V gene, and the reason for the others is unknown. V and J calls plus clone size are reproduced from that table; the DNA served to infer D and trimming. In this sample the table shows about 180,000 clones, roughly 76% of which occur a single time. Over 4.5% of the sample lies in the top ten.

This sequence uses TRBV27 and TRBJ1-2; a tentative D call is TRBD1 (6 bases match). The origin of this receptor is a young woman in good health and CMV-seropositive. The sequenced sample consisted of PBMCs. The bases read TGTGCCAGCAGTTTATCGGGGGCAGCCAATGGCTACACCTTC. Its protein product is CASSLSGAANGYTF.